This T cell receptor beta chain is drawn from a study of blood T cell repertoires in COVID-19. Across the study: Some COVID-19 samples were acute and others convalescent; all came from the United States, Italy and Spain. Nucleic acid was either cDNA or gDNA, and it came from T cells, B-cell-depleted T cells, or PBMCs.

The repertoire was sequenced with immunoSEQ multiplex PCR; TCRdb's copy has only in-frame clones and lacks some. The repertoire holds approximately 300,000 clones, with 80% to 95% as singletons. The germline V gene encodes CDR1 MNHEY and CDR2 SMNVEV (reference sequence). CDR3 length: 13 amino acids. Trimming took 6 bases from V and 10 from J; bases not matched to a gene: 6. Cohort 3 donors counted as recovered after two negative PCRs, clearance, or resolved symptoms. The genes are TRBV27 and TRBJ1-6; 7 positions agree with TRBD1. The sequenced sample was PBMCs or T cells enriched from blood (not recorded which). The clonotype was recovered from a woman aged 30 to 39 who had recovered from COVID-19. CDR3 amino acids: CASRSTGYSPLHF. The CDR3 DNA is TGTGCCAGCAGGTCGACAGGGTACTCACCCCTCCACTTT.